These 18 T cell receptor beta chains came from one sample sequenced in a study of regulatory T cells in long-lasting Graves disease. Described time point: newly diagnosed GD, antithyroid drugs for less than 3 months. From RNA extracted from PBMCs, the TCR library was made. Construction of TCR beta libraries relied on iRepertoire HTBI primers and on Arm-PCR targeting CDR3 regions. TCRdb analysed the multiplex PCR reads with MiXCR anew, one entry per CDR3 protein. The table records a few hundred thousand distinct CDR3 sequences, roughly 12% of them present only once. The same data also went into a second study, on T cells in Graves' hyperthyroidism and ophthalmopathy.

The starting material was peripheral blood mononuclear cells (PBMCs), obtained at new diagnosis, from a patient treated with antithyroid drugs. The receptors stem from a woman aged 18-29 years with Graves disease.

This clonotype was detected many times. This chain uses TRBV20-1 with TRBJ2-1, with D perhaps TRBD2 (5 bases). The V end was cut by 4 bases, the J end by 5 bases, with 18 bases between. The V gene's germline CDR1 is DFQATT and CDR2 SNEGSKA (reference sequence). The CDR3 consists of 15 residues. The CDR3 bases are TGCAGTGCTATTTTGGACTTCCTCTCGAACAATGAGCAGTTCTTC. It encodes CSAILDFLSNNEQFF.

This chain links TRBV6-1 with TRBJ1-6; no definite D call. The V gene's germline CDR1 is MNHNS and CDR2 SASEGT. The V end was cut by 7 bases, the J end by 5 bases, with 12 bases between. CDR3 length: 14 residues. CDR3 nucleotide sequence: TGTGCCAGCACCCCAATGGAGAATAATTCACCCCTCCACTTT. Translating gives CASTPMENNSPLHF.

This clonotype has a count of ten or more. CDR3 in DNA: TGTGCCAGCAGTTCATCGGGACTAGCAGAAGAGACCCAGTACTTC. This sequence encodes CASSSSGLAEETQYF. The chain is built from TRBV28 and TRBJ2-5; TRBD2 aligns across 9 bases. The length of the CDR3 is 15 residues. V lost 4 bases to trimming and J lost 3 bases; unmatched junction nucleotides: 6. Germline assignment: CDR1 MDHEN and CDR2 SYDVKM.

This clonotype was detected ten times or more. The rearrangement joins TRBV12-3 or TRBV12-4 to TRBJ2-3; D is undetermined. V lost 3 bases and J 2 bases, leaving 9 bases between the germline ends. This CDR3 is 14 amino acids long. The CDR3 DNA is TGTGCCAGCAGTTTGACGTTATACACAGATACGCAGTATTTT. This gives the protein CASSLTLYTDTQYF.

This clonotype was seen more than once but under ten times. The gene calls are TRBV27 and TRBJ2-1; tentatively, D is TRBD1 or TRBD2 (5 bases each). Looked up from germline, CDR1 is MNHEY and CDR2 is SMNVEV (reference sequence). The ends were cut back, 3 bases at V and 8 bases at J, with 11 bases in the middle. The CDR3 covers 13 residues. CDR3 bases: TGTGCCAGCAGTTTCGGGGCTAGCTATGAGCAGTTCTTC. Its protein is CASSFGASYEQFF.

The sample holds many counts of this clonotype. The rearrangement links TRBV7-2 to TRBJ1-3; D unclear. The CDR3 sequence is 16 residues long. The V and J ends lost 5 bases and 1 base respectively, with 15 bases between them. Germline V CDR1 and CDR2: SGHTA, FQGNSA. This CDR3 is CASSPRRQLSGNTIYF. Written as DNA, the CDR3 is TGTGCCAGCAGCCCCAGAAGACAATTATCTGGAAACACCATATATTTT.

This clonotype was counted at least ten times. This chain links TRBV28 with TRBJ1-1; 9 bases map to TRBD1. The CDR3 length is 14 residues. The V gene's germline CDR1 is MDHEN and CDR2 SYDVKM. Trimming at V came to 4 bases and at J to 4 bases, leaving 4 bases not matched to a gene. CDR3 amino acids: CASSSDRGFTEAFF. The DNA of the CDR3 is TGTGCCAGCAGTTCAGACAGGGGGTTCACTGAAGCTTTCTTT.

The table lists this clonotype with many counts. CDR3 sequence: CAWRQGSTEAFF. In nucleotides, the CDR3 is TGTGCCTGGAGACAGGGATCCACTGAAGCTTTCTTT. The rearrangement uses TRBV30 and TRBJ1-1, with TRBD1 as a possible D gene (6 bases). This CDR3 comprises 12 residues. The V gene's germline CDR1 is GTSNPN and CDR2 SVGIG (reference sequence). Trimming took off 3 bases at V and 4 bases at J, with 9 bases between the two ends.

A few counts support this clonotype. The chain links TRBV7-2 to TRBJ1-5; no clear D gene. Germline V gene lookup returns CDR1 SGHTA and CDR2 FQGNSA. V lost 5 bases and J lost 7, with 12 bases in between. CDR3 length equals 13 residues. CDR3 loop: CASSPKGSQPQHF. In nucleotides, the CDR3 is TGTGCCAGCAGCCCGAAAGGGTCCCAGCCCCAGCATTTT.

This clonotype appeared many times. The CDR3 reads CSAPTGSTYEQYF. The DNA for the CDR3 is TGCAGTGCCCCGACGGGGAGTACCTACGAGCAGTACTTC. The chain has TRBV20-1 and TRBJ2-7, with TRBD2 as a possible D gene (5 bases). The CDR3 extends over 13 amino acids. In germline, CDR1 is DFQATT, CDR2 SNEGSKA (reference sequence). Trimming removed 6 bases at V and 2 bases at J, with 14 bases between.

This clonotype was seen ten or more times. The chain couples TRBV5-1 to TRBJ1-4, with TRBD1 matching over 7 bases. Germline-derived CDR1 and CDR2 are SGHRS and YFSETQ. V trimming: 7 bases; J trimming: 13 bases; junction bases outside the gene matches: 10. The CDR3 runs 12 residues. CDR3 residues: CASRGQVNRLFF. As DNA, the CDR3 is TGCGCCAGCCGAGGACAGGTCAACCGACTGTTTTTT.

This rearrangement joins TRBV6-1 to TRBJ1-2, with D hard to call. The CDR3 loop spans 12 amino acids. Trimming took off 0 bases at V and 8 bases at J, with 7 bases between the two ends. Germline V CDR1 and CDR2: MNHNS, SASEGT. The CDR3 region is CASSEAGRGYTF. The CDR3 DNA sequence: TGTGCCAGCAGTGAAGCGGGCAGGGGCTACACCTTC.

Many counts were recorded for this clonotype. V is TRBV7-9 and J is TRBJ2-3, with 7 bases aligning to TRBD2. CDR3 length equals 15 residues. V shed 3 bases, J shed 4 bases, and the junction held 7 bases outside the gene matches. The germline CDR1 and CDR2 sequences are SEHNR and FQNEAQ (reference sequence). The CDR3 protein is CASSFGGSGADTQYF. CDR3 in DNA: TGTGCCAGCAGCTTCGGCGGGAGCGGCGCAGATACGCAGTATTTT.

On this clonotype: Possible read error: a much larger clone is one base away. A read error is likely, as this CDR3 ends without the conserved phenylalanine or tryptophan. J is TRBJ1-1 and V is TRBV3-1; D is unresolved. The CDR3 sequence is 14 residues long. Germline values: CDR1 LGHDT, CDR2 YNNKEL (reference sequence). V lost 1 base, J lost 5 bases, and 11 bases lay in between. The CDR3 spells CASSQVSGETEAFL. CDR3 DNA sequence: TGTGCCAGCAGCCAAGTTAGCGGGGAAACTGAAGCTTTCCTT.

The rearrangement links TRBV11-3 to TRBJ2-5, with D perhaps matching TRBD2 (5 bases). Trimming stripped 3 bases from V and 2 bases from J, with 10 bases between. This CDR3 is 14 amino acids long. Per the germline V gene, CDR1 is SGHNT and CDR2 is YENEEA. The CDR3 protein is CASSFFTGQETQYF. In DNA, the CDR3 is TGTGCCAGCAGCTTTTTTACGGGGCAAGAGACCCAGTACTTC.

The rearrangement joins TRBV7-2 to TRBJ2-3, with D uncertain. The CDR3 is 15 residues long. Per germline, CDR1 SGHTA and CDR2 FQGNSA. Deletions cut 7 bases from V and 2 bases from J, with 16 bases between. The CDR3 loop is CASIGSFPHTDTQYF. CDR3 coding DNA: TGTGCCAGCATCGGATCCTTTCCACACACAGATACGCAGTATTTT. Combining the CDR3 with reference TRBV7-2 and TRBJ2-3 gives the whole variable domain GAGVSQSPSNKVTEKGKDVELRCDPISGHTALYWYRQSLGQGLEFLIYFQGNSAPDKSGLPSDRFSAERTGGSVSTLTIQRTQQEDSAVYLCASIGSFPHTDTQYFGPGTRLTVL.

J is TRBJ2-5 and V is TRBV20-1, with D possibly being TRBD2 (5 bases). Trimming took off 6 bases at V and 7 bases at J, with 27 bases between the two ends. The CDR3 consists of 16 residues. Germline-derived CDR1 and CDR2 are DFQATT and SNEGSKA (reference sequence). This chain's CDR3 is CSALPRGRHGGGTQYF. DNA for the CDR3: TGCAGTGCCCTACCACGAGGGAGACATGGTGGCGGGACCCAGTACTTC.

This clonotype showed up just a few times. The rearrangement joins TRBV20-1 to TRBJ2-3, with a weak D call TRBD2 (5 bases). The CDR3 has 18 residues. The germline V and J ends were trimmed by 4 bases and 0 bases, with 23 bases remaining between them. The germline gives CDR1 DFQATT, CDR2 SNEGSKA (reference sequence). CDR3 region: CSANSILSGRTSTDTQYF. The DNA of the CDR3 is TGCAGTGCTAATTCGATCCTAAGCGGAAGGACTAGCACAGATACGCAGTATTTT.